This T cell receptor beta chain originates from a study of blood T cell repertoires in COVID-19. The method was immunoSEQ multiplex PCR; TCRdb's version includes in-frame clones alone and lacks a portion of them. Of under 300,000 clones in the sample, 85% were seen once. The CDR3 extends over 17 amino acids. The clonotype originates from a woman aged 55 to 70 with active or convalescent COVID-19. Sequenced sample: peripheral blood. V and J are TRBV21-1 and TRBJ2-1; the D segment call TRBD2 is taken from the table without a DNA check. TRBV21-1 is tagged as a pseudogene. The CDR3 loop reads CASSKGNQREHYNEQFF. The CDR3, as DNA: TGTGCCAGCAGCAAAGGTAATCAGCGGGAGCATTACAATGAGCAGTTCTTC.